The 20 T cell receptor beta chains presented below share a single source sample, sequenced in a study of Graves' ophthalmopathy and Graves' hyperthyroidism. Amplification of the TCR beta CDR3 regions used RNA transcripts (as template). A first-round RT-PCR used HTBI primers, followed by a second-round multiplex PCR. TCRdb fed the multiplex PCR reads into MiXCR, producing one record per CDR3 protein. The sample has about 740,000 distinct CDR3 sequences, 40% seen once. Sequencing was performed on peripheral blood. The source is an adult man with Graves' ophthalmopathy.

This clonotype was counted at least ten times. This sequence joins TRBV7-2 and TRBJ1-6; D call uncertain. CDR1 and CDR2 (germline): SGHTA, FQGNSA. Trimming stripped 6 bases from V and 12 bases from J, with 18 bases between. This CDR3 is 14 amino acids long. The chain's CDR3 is CASSSTNRVLPLHF. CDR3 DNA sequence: TGTGCCAGCAGTTCTACCAATCGAGTTTTACCCCTCCACTTT.

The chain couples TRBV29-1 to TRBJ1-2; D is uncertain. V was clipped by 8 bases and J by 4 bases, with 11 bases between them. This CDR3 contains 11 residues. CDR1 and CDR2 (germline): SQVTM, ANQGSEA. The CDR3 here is CSTAESYGYTF. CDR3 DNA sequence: TGCAGCACTGCGGAAAGCTATGGCTACACCTTC.

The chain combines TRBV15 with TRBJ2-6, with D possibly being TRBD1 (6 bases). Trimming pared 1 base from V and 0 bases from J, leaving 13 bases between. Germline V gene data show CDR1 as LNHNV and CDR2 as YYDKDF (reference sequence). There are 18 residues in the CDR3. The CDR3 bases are TGTGCCACCAGCAGAGGGACAGCCTTTCCCTCTGGGGCCAACGTCCTGACTTTC. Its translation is CATSRGTAFPSGANVLTF.

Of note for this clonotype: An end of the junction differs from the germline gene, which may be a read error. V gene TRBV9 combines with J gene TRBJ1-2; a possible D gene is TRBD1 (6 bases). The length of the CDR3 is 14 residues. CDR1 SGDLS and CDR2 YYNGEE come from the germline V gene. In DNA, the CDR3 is TGTGCCAGCAGCTACAGGGAGTCCGCCTATGACTACACCTTC. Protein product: CASSYRESAYDYTF.

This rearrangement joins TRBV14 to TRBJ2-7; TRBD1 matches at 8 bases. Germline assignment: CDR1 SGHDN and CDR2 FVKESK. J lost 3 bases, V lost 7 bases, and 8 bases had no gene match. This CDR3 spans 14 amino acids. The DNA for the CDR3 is TGTGCCAGCAAGAGGACAGGGATTCTCTACGAGCAGTACTTC. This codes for CASKRTGILYEQYF.

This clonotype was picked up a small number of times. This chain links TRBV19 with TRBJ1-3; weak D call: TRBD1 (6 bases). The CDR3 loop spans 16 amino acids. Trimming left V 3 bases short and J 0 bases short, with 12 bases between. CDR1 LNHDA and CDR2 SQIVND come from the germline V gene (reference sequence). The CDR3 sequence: CASSMQGSSSGNTIYF. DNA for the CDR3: TGTGCCAGTAGTATGCAGGGGTCCAGCTCTGGAAACACCATATATTTT.

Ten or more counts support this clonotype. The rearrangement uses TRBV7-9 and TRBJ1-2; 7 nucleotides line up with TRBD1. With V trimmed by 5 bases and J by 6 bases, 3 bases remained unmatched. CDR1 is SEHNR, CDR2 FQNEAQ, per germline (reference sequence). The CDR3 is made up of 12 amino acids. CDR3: CASSAGQDGYTF. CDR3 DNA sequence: TGTGCCAGCAGCGCCGGACAGGATGGCTACACCTTC.

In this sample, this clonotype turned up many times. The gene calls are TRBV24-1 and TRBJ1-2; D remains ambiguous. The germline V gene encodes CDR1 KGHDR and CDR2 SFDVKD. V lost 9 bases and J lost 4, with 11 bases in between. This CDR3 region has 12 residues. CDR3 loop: CATGDTLYGYTF. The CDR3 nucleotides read TGTGCCACCGGAGACACTCTCTATGGCTACACCTTC.

The CDR3 nucleotides are TGTGCCAGCGGCCCCCGGGACGGCAATCAGCCCCAGCATTTT. Protein sequence: CASGPRDGNQPQHF. V gene TRBV11-3 combines with J gene TRBJ1-5, with D perhaps matching TRBD1 (5 bases). Per germline, CDR1 SGHNT and CDR2 YENEEA. V gave up 8 bases and J gave up 2 bases, with 13 bases separating them. The CDR3 length is 14 residues.

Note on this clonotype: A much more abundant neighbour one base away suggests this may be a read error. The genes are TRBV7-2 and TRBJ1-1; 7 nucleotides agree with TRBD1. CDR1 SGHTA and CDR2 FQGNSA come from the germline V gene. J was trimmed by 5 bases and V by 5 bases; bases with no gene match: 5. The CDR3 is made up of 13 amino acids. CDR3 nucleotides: TGTGCCAGCAGCCATGGACAGGCGACTGAAGCTTTCTTT. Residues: CASSHGQATEAFF. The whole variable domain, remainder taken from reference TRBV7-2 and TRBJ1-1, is GAGVSQSPSNKVTEKGKDVELRCDPISGHTALYWYRQSLGQGLEFLIYFQGNSAPDKSGLPSDRFSAERTGGSVSTLTIQRTQQEDSAVYLCASSHGQATEAFFGQGTRLTVV.

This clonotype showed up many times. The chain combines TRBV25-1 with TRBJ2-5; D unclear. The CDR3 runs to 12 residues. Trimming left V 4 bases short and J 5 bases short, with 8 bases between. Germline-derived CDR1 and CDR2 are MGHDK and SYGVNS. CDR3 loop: CASSGPPETQYF. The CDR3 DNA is TGTGCCAGCAGTGGACCACCGGAGACCCAGTACTTC.

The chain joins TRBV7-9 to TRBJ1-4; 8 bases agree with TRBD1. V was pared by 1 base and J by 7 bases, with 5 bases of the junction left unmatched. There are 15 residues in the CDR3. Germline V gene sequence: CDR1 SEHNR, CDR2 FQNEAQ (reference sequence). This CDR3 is CASSLGRTGSEKLFF. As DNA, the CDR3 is TGTGCCAGCAGCTTAGGGCGGACAGGGAGTGAAAAACTGTTTTTT.

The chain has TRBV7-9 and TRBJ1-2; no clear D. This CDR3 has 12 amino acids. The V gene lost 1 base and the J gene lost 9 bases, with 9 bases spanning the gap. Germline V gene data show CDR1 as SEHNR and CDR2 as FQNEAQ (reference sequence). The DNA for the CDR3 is TGTGCCAGCAGCTTAGGGTTCGGAAGCTACACCTTC. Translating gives CASSLGFGSYTF.

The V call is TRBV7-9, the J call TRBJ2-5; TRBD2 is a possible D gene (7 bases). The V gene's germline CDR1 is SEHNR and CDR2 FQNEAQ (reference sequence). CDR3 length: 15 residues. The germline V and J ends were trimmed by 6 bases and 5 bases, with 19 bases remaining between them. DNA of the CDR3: TGTGCCAGCAGTAGAGAGGGGGGGCTGCGGGAGACCCAGTACTTC. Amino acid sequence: CASSREGGLRETQYF.

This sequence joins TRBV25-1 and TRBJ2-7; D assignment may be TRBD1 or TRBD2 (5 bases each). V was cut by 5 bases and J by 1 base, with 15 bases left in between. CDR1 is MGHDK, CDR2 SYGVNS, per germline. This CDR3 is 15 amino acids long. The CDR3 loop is CASSSQGRESYEQYF. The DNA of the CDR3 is TGTGCCAGCAGTTCCCAGGGACGGGAATCCTACGAGCAGTACTTC.

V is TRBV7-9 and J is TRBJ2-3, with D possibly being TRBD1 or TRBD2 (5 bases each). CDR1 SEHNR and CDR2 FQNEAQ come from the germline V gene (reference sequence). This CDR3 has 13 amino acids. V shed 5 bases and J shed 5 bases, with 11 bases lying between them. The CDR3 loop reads CASSLGDRDTQYF. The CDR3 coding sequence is TGTGCCAGCAGCCTGGGGGACCGAGATACGCAGTATTTT.

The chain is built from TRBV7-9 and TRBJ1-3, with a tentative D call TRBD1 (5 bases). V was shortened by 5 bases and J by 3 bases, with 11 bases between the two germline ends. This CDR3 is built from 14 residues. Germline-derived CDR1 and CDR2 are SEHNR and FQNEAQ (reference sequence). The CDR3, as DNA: TGTGCCAGCAGCGAAGGGACTCTTGGAAACACCATATATTTT. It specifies CASSEGTLGNTIYF.

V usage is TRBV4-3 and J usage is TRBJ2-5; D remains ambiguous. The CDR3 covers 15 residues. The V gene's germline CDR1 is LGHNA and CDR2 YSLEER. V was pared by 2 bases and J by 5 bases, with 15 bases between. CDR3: CASSQRPAPRETQYF. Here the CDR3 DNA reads TGCGCCAGCAGCCAACGCCCCGCGCCCCGGGAGACCCAGTACTTC.

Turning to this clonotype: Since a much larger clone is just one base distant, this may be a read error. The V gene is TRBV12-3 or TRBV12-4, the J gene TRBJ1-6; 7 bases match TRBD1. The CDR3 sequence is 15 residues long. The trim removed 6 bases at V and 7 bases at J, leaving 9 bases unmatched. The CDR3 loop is CASRGRGGQNSPLHF. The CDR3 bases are TGTGCCAGCAGAGGAAGAGGGGGCCAGAATTCACCCCTCCACTTT.

The CDR3 DNA sequence: TGTGCCAGCAGCGCGGGGCTAGCGGGGGGGCACTACGAGCAGTACTTC. Amino acids: CASSAGLAGGHYEQYF. This rearrangement joins TRBV25-1 to TRBJ2-7; 12 bases map to TRBD2. CDR1 and CDR2 (germline): MGHDK, SYGVNS. The CDR3 sequence is 16 residues long. V lost 6 bases and J lost 3; bases outside the gene matches: 9.